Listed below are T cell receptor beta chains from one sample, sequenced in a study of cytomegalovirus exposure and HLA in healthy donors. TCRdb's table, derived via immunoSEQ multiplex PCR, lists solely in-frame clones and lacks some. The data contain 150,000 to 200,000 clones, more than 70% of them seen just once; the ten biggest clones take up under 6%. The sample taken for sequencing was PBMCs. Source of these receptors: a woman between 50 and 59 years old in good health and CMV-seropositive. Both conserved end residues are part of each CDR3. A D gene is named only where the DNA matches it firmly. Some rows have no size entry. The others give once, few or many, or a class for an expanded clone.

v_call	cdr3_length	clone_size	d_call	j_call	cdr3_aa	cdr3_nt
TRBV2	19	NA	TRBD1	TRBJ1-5	CASRGQTRPPIYSNQPQHF	TGTGCCAGCAGGGGACAGACGCGCCCCCCTATATATAGCAATCAGCCCCAGCATTTT
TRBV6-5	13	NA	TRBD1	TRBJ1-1	CASSYSSAGGRLF	TGTGCCAGCAGTTACTCATCTGCAGGGGGCCGACTCTTT
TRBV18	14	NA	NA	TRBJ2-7	CASSTSGVPYEQYF	TGTGCCAGCTCAACGTCCGGGGTTCCCTACGAGCAGTACTTC
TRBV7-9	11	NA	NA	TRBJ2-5	CATPEAETQYF	TGTGCCACCCCAGAGGCGGAGACCCAGTACTTC
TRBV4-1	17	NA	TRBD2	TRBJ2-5	CASSQDMAGGPRETQYF	TGCGCCAGCAGCCAAGATATGGCGGGAGGGCCTCGGGAGACCCAGTACTTC
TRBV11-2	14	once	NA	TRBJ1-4	CASSLNPADEKLFF	TGTGCCAGCAGCTTGAATCCGGCGGATGAAAAACTGTTTTTT
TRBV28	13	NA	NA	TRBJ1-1	CASSLTGRTEAFF	TGTGCCAGCAGTTTAACCGGGAGGACTGAAGCTTTCTTT
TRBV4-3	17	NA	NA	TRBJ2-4	CASSQEFRAGDKNIQYF	TGCGCCAGCAGCCAAGAATTCCGAGCGGGCGATAAAAACATTCAGTACTTC
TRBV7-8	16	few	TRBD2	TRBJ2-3	CATSSGTNQPTDTQYF	TGTGCCACGTCAAGCGGGACGAATCAACCCACAGATACGCAGTATTTT
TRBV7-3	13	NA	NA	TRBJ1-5	CASSPGSNQPQHF	TGTGCCAGCAGCCCAGGGTCGAATCAGCCCCAGCATTTT
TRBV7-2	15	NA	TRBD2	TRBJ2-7	CASSLRAGRVNEQYF	TGTGCCAGCAGCTTACGAGCGGGAAGGGTCAACGAGCAGTACTTC
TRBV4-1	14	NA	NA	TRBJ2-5	CASRYTRDTETQYF	TGCGCCAGCAGGTATACCCGGGACACCGAGACCCAGTACTTC
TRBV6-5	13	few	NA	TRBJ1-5	CASSLGARQPQHF	TGTGCCAGCAGTCTAGGGGCACGTCAGCCCCAGCATTTT
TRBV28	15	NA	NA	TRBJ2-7	CASSLSTGQAYEQYF	TGTGCCAGCAGTTTGTCAACAGGACAAGCCTACGAGCAGTACTTC
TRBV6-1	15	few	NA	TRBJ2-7	CASSSPGQGTYEQYF	TGTGCCAGCAGTTCCCCGGGACAAGGCACCTACGAGCAGTACTTC
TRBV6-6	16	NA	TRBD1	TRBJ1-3	CASRPDRAIPGNTIYF	TGTGCCAGCAGACCGGACAGGGCAATACCTGGAAACACCATATATTTT
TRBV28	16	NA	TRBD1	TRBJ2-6	CASSRDSFSGANVLTF	TGTGCCAGCAGTCGGGACAGCTTCTCTGGGGCCAACGTCCTGACTTTC
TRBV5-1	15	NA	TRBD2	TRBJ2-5	CASSLAPSGQETQYF	TGCGCCAGCAGCTTGGCGCCTAGCGGCCAAGAGACCCAGTACTTC
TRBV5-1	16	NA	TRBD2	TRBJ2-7	CASSLTSLAGVGEQYF	TGCGCCAGCAGCTTAACATCGCTAGCGGGGGTCGGCGAGCAGTACTTC
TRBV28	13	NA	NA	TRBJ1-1	CASSRVKNTEAFF	TGTGCCAGCAGTCGAGTCAAGAACACTGAAGCTTTCTTT
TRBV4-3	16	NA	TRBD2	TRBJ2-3	CASSPQGSGGVDTQYF	TGCGCCAGCAGCCCCCAGGGTAGCGGGGGGGTAGATACGCAGTATTTT
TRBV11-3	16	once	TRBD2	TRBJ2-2	CASSYLGGRGSGELFF	TGTGCCAGCAGCTATCTGGGCGGGAGGGGGTCCGGGGAGCTGTTTTTT
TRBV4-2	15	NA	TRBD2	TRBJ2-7	CASSLQREGLYEQYF	TGTGCCAGCAGCCTGCAGCGGGAGGGCCTTTACGAGCAGTACTTC
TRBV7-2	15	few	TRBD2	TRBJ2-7	CASSLDRGGLYEQYF	TGTGCCAGCAGCTTAGATCGGGGGGGGCTATACGAGCAGTACTTC
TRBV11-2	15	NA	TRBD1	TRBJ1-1	CASSPRTGEDTEAFF	TGTGCCAGCAGCCCCCGGACAGGGGAGGACACTGAAGCTTTCTTT
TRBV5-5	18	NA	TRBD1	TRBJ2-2	CASRAHVRDRVNTGELFF	TGTGCCAGCAGAGCCCACGTCCGGGACAGGGTGAACACCGGGGAGCTGTTTTTT
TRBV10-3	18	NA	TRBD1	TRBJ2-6	CASYYAGTAFSGANVLTF	TGTGCCTCCTACTACGCCGGGACAGCCTTCTCTGGGGCCAACGTCCTGACTTTC
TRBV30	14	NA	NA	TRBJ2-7	CAWSAVQGNYEQYF	TGTGCCTGGAGTGCCGTGCAGGGGAACTACGAGCAGTACTTC
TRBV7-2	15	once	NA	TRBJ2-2	CASRPVGGIGGELFF	TGTGCCAGCAGGCCCGTAGGAGGGATAGGCGGGGAGCTGTTTTTT
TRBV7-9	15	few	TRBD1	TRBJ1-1	CASSAGTGVDTEAFF	TGTGCCAGCAGCGCGGGGACAGGGGTTGACACTGAAGCTTTCTTT
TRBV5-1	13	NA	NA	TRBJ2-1	CASSQGPTGEQFF	TGCGCCAGCAGCCAGGGCCCAACCGGTGAGCAGTTCTTC
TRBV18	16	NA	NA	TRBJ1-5	CASSRLGLAGVQPQHF	TGTGCCAGCTCACGACTCGGGTTGGCAGGGGTTCAGCCCCAGCATTTT
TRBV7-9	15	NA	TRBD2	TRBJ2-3	CASSLGGTSSDTQYF	TGTGCCAGCAGCTTAGGAGGGACTAGCTCAGATACGCAGTATTTT
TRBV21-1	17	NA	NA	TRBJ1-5	CASSQDRGNPSNQPQHF	TGTGCCAGCAGCCAGGACAGGGGGAACCCTAGCAATCAGCCCCAGCATTTT
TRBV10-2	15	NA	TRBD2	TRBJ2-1	CASSSTSGVISEQFF	TGCGCCAGCTCCTCGACTAGCGGGGTAATAAGTGAGCAGTTCTTC
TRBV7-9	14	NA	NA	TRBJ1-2	CASSLATGDYGYTF	TGTGCCAGCAGCTTAGCTACCGGGGATTATGGCTACACCTTC
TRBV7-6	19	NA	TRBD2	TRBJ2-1	CASSSLGGTSGEKYNEQFF	TGTGCCAGCAGCTCCCTAGGCGGGACTAGCGGGGAGAAATACAATGAGCAGTTCTTC
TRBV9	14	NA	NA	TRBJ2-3	CASSFPGLSDTQYF	TGTGCCAGCAGCTTCCCGGGACTGTCAGATACGCAGTATTTT
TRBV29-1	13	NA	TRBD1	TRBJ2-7	CSVTTGGGYEQYF	TGCAGCGTCACTACAGGGGGCGGTTACGAGCAGTACTTC
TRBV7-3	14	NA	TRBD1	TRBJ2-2	CASSLTRTGRELFF	TGTGCCAGCAGCTTGACCCGGACAGGTCGGGAGCTGTTTTTT
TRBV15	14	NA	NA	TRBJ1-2	CATSKTGRVYGYTF	TGTGCCACCAGCAAGACAGGAAGGGTCTATGGCTACACCTTC
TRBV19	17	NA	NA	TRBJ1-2	CASNNWGGPLGGYGYTF	TGTGCCAGTAACAACTGGGGGGGCCCTCTCGGGGGCTATGGCTACACCTTC
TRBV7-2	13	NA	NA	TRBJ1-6	CASSLQGGSPLHF	TGTGCCAGCAGCTTACAGGGTGGATCACCCCTCCACTTT